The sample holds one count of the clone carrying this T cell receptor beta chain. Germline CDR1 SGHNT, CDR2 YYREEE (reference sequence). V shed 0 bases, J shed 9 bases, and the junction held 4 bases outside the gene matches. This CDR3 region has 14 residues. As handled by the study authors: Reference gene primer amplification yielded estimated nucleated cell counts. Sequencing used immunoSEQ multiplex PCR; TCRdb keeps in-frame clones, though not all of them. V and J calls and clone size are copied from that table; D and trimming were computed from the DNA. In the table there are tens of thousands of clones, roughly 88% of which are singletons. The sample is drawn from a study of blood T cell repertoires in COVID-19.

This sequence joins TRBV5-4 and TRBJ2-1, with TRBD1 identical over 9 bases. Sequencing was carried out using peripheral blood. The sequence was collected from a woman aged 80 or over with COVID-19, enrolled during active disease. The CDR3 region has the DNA TGTGCCAGCAGCTTGGGACAGGGGGTCGGTGAGCAGTTCTTC. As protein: CASSLGQGVGEQFF.